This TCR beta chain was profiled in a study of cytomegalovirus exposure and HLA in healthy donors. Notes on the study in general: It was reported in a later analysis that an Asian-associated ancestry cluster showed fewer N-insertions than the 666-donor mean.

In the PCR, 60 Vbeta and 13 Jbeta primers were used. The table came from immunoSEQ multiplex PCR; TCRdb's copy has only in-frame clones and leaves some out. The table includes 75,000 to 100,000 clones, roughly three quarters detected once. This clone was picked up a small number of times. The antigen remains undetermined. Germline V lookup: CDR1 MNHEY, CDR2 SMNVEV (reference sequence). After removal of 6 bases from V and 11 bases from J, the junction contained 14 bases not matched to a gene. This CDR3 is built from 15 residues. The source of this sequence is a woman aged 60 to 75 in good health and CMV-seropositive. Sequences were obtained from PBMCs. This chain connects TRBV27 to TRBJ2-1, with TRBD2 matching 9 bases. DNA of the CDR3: TGTGCCAGCAGGTACTCTAGCGGGGCCCCCCTCAAGCAGTTCTTC. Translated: CASRYSSGAPLKQFF.